This entry is about one TCR beta chain. What it recognizes is unknown. Punch biopsies of lesional scalp, plus peripheral blood, were taken from alopecia areata patients. These data belong to a study of CD8+ T cells in alopecia areata. Whole-study context: Each of the treated patients was given oral tofacitinib, 5 to 10 mg twice daily, for moderate-to-severe alopecia areata.

This CDR3 region has 16 residues. The germline V and J ends were trimmed by 0 bases and 4 bases, with 15 bases remaining between them. Germline V lookup: CDR1 LGHNA, CDR2 YNFKEQ. cDNA serving as the sequencing template came from extracted, reverse transcribed RNA. The data were produced by immunoSEQ multiplex PCR, yet TCRdb's version contains in-frame clones alone and is incomplete. The sample includes around 250,000 clones, roughly two thirds of them seen just once. Regarding the study as a whole: Elevated clonality characterized lesional scalp relative to normal scalp, particularly in alopecia totalis/universalis. Mice showed clearer TCR sharing than patients did, a gap that was possibly HLA-related.

Sequences were derived from CD4+ T cells sorted from blood, sampled at week 0. The rearrangement links TRBV4-2 to TRBJ2-5; the D is unclear. The source of this sequence is a human donor with alopecia areata. The CDR3 nucleotides read TGTGCCAGCAGCCAAGACCCCTCACGGAAGGGAGAGACCCAGTACTTC. It encodes CASSQDPSRKGETQYF.